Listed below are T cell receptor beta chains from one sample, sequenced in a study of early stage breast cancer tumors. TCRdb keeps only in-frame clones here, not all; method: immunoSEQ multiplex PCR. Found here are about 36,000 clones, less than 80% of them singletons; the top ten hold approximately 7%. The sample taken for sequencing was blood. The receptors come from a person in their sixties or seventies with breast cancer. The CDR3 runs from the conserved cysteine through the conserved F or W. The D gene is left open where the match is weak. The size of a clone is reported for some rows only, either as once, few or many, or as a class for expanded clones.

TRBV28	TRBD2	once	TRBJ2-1	CASSPPAGGLYNEQFF	TGTGCCAGCAGTCCCCCAGCGGGAGGGCTCTACAATGAGCAGTTCTTC
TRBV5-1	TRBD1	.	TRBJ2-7	CASSAGTGGGYEQYF	TGCGCCAGCAGCGCCGGGACAGGGGGCGGATACGAGCAGTACTTC
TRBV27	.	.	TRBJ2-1	CASTPGGTYNEQFF	TGTGCCAGCACCCCGGGTGGTACCTACAATGAGCAGTTCTTC
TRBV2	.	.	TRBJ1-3	CASSRDTSGNTIYF	TGTGCCAGCAGCCGGGACACCTCTGGAAACACCATATATTTT
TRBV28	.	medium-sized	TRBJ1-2	CASDSYRASNYGYTF	TGTGCCAGCGATTCGTACAGGGCGAGTAACTATGGCTACACCTTC
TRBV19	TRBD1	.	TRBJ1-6	CASSSPTGAGSPLHF	TGTGCCAGTAGTAGCCCGACAGGGGCAGGATCACCCCTCCACTTT
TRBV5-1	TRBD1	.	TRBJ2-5	CASSLVQGAAETQYF	TGCGCCAGCAGCTTGGTTCAGGGGGCCGCGGAGACCCAGTACTTC
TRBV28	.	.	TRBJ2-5	CASSTRLLQETQYF	TGTGCCAGCAGTACCCGACTACTCCAAGAGACCCAGTACTTC
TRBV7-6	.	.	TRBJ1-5	CASSLQDGSNQPQHF	TGTGCCAGCAGCCTCCAGGACGGTAGCAATCAGCCCCAGCATTTT
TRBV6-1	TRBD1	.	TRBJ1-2	CASTTTGIYGYTF	TGTGCCAGCACCACGACAGGGATCTATGGCTACACCTTC
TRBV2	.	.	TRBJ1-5	CASSVFLGVQPQHF	TGTGCCAGCAGTGTTTTCCTGGGGGTTCAGCCCCAGCATTTT
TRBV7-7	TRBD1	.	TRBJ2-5	CAVGQGAAETQYF	TGTGCCGTCGGACAGGGGGCGGCGGAGACCCAGTACTTC
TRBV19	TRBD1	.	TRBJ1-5	CASSTRRQGDNQPQHF	TGTGCCAGTAGTACACGCCGACAGGGAGACAATCAGCCCCAGCATTTT
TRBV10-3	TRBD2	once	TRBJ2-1	CAISESGLDGNEQFF	TGTGCCATCAGTGAGTCAGGACTAGATGGGAATGAGCAGTTCTTC
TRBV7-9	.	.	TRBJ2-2	CASSFALAGTNTGELFF	TGTGCCAGCAGCTTCGCCTTGGCGGGAACGAACACCGGGGAGCTGTTTTTT
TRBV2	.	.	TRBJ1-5	CASSDRQAGGQPQHF	TGTGCCAGCAGTGATAGGCAGGCGGGGGGGCAGCCCCAGCATTTT
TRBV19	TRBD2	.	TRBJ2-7	CASSIQGLPAYEQYF	TGTGCCAGTAGTATTCAGGGACTACCCGCCTACGAGCAGTACTTC
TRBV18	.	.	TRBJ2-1	CASSPLAGPTYNEQFF	TGTGCCAGCTCACCACTTGCGGGGCCCACGTACAATGAGCAGTTCTTC
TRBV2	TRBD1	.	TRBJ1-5	CASSARTGFFGQPQHF	TGTGCCAGCAGTGCACGGACAGGGTTCTTCGGGCAGCCCCAGCATTTT
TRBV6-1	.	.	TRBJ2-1	CASWGVRQFF	TGTGCCAGCTGGGGGGTAAGGCAGTTCTTC
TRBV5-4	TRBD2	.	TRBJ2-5	CASSLNRRSGVFQETQYF	TGTGCCAGCAGCTTGAATCGTAGAAGCGGGGTATTTCAAGAGACCCAGTACTTC
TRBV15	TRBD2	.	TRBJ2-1	CATSRPYSGGDYNEQFF	TGTGCCACCAGCAGACCTTATAGCGGGGGCGACTACAATGAGCAGTTCTTC
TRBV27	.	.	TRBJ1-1	CASSLIRGPGTEAFF	TGTGCCAGCAGTTTAATTCGGGGGCCGGGCACTGAAGCTTTCTTT
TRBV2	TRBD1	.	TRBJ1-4	CASSLGQGPNEKLFF	TGTGCCAGCAGTCTAGGACAGGGCCCTAATGAAAAACTGTTTTTT
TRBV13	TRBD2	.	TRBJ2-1	CASSPPRERGYNEQFF	TGTGCCAGCAGCCCCCCTCGGGAGCGGGGCTACAATGAGCAGTTCTTC
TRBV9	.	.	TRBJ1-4	CASSVGGVINEKLFF	TGTGCCAGCAGCGTAGGAGGGGTAATTAATGAAAAACTGTTTTTT
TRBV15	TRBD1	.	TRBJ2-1	CATRDRGSYNEQFF	TGTGCCACCAGAGACAGGGGATCCTACAATGAGCAGTTCTTC
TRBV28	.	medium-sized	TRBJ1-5	CASSPYSSNQPQHF	TGTGCCAGCAGTCCGTACAGTAGCAATCAGCCCCAGCATTTT
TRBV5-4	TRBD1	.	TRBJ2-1	CASSFGQGWNEQFF	TGTGCCAGCAGCTTCGGACAGGGATGGAATGAGCAGTTCTTC
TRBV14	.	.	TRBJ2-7	CASSQATARAEQYF	TGTGCCAGCAGCCAAGCCACGGCGAGGGCCGAGCAGTACTTC
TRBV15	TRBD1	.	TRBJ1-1	CATSRLTGANTEAFF	TGTGCCACCAGCAGATTGACAGGGGCGAACACTGAAGCTTTCTTT
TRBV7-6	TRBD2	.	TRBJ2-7	CASSLGTGGMWQYF	TGTGCCAGCAGCTTAGGGACGGGGGGGATGTGGCAGTACTTC
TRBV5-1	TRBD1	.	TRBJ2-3	CASSLVGQGISDTQYF	TGCGCCAGCAGCTTGGTTGGACAGGGGATCTCAGATACGCAGTATTTT
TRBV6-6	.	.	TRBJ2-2	CASSYSIRTNGGELFF	TGTGCCAGCAGTTACTCGATTCGGACAAATGGCGGGGAGCTGTTTTTT
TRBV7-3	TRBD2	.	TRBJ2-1	CASSLLAGGMSNEQFF	TGTGCCAGCAGCTTACTAGCGGGGGGGATGAGTAATGAGCAGTTCTTC